This T cell receptor beta chain is from a study of OX40 agonist ivuxolimab in advanced cancers. Study-level information: The patients received agonistic anti-OX40 (CD134) antibody ivuxolimab. Notes on the study in general: Not determined was the antigen specificity of the expanded peripheral T cells. Clonal expansion among partial responders at 0.1-3.0 mg/kg ranked near the lowest.

Comments on this clone: The antigen is undetermined.

Sampling of blood occurred at baseline, cycle 4 day 1, and cycle 7 day 1. Measured with immunoSEQ multiplex PCR; TCRdb has only the in-frame clones, and not every one. In the table there are 77,000 or so clones, around 93% of which are singletons. There are 16 residues in the CDR3. CDR1 is MGHRA and CDR2 is YSYEKL in the germline V gene. With 0 bases removed from V and 1 base from J, the gap between germline ends came to 12 bases. The chain recombines TRBV4-1 with TRBJ1-1; a weak D match, TRBD1 (5 bases). The receptor was isolated from an adult with an advanced solid tumor such as melanoma, head and neck, liver or kidney cancer. Sequenced here: CD4+ or CD8+ T cells sorted from blood, sampled in a trial of the OX40 agonist ivuxolimab. CDR3 residues: CASSQDPGAPNTEAFF. CDR3 DNA sequence: TGCGCCAGCAGCCAAGATCCCGGGGCCCCGAACACTGAAGCTTTCTTT.